These 5 T cell receptor beta chains were all obtained from the same sample, sequenced in a study of response to subunit inactivated influenza vaccine. TCRdb independently ran MiXCR on the RT-PCR reads; one entry per CDR3 protein. This sample yields hundreds of thousands of distinct CDR3 sequences, of which approximately 15% are seen a single time; less than 4% belongs to the top ten. The sequencing here drew on CD4+ T cells sorted from PBMCs, taken roughly 24 months after vaccination. All receptors derive from a man aged 45 to 75 who received an inactivated influenza vaccine.

The chain recombines TRBV29-1 with TRBJ2-5, with D perhaps matching TRBD1 (6 bases). CDR3 length: 13 amino acids. Germline V gives CDR1 SQVTM, CDR2 ANQGSEA. The V gene lost 6 bases and the J gene lost 4 bases, with 15 bases spanning the gap. CDR3 in amino acids: CSVVATGRETQYF. DNA for the CDR3: TGCAGCGTAGTAGCTACAGGGAGAGAGACCCAGTACTTC. The full variable domain, its missing parts supplied by reference TRBV29-1 and TRBJ2-5, is SAVISQKPSRDICQRGTSLTIQCQVDSQVTMMFWYRQQPGQSLTLIATANQGSEATYESGFVIDKFPISRPNLTFSTLTVSNMSPEDSSIYLCSVVATGRETQYFGPGTRLLVL.

This clonotype was detected a few times. This chain connects TRBV28 to TRBJ2-2; the D is unclear. Trimming took off 2 bases at V and 0 bases at J, with 10 bases between the two ends. This CDR3 region has 16 residues. Germline V lookup: CDR1 MDHEN, CDR2 SYDVKM. For the CDR3, the DNA is TGTGCCAGCAGTTTAGTCCGGACGTCGAACACCGGGGAGCTGTTTTTT. Translation gives CASSLVRTSNTGELFF.

This clonotype was observed a few times. The rearrangement joins TRBV5-1 to TRBJ2-1; TRBD1 aligns across 7 bases. Germline V gene lookup returns CDR1 SGHRS and CDR2 YFSETQ. The CDR3 is 17 residues long. The J segment lost 3 bases and the V segment lost 3 bases, leaving 12 bases of the junction unmatched. In DNA form, the CDR3 reads TGCGCCAGCAGCTCGAGACAGGGTTCGTGGGTCTACAATGAGCAGTTCTTC. This codes for CASSSRQGSWVYNEQFF.

This clonotype was seen a handful of times. The V gene is TRBV3-1, the J gene TRBJ1-3; D not resolved. The germline V and J ends were trimmed by 5 bases and 2 bases, with 10 bases remaining between them. This CDR3 has 14 amino acids. CDR1 is LGHDT and CDR2 is YNNKEL in the germline V gene (reference sequence). The CDR3 nucleotides read TGTGCCAGCAGCAAAAGAGAAACTGGAAACACCATATATTTT. It translates to CASSKRETGNTIYF.

Points on this clonotype: Germline is not matched at one junction end, which may reflect a read error. The CDR3 sequence is CASSLGTIPRYEQYF. As DNA, the CDR3 is TGTGCCAGCAGTTTAGGGACGATACCACGGTACGAGCAGTACTTC. V usage is TRBV11-2 and J usage is TRBJ2-7; either TRBD1 or TRBD2 may fit D (5 bases each). Germline V lookup: CDR1 SGHAT, CDR2 FQNNGV. The CDR3 extends over 15 amino acids.